These 4 T cell receptor beta chains originate from one sample sequenced in a study of shared clonotypes between healthy human individuals. TCRdb keeps only in-frame clones here, not all; method: immunoSEQ multiplex PCR. The data hold some 2 million clones, with roughly 94% observed a single time. Positive CCR7 selection of CD45RO-negative cells yielded the naive CD8 cells, and terminally differentiated effector memory CD45RA+ cells were excluded. The sequencing input was naive CD8+ T cells sorted from blood. The receptors come from a young man in good health.

The rearrangement joins TRBV6-1 to TRBJ2-7, with D possibly matching TRBD1 (6 bases). The V gene lost 5 bases and the J gene lost 3 bases, with 11 bases spanning the gap. Germline-derived CDR1 and CDR2 are MNHNS and SASEGT. The CDR3 has 13 amino acids. The CDR3 protein is CASSPGEHYEQYF. CDR3 DNA: TGTGCCAGCAGTCCAGGGGAACACTACGAGCAGTACTTC.

The CDR3 here is CASTGLTGETNEKLFF. The CDR3 DNA reads TGTGCCAGCACAGGGCTTACAGGGGAAACTAATGAAAAACTGTTTTTT. This chain joins TRBV2 and TRBJ1-4, with TRBD1 matching over 7 bases. CDR1 and CDR2 (germline): SNHLY, FYNNEI. The CDR3 sequence is 16 residues long. V was clipped by 7 bases and J by 1 base; unmatched bases: 9.

The V and J genes are TRBV11-3 and TRBJ1-1, with 11 bases that match TRBD1. Germline V gives CDR1 SGHNT, CDR2 YENEEA. V lost 6 bases and J lost 4; bases outside the gene matches: 1. CDR3 size: 13 residues. DNA of the CDR3: TGTGCCAGCAGGGGACAGGGGGGCACTGAAGCTTTCTTT. Translation gives CASRGQGGTEAFF.

The genes are TRBV11-2 and TRBJ2-4; a weak D match, TRBD2 (7 bases). Germline V gene sequence: CDR1 SGHAT, CDR2 FQNNGV. The V end lost 8 bases, the J end lost 8 bases, and 19 bases lay between the germline ends. The CDR3 sequence is 14 residues long. The CDR3 DNA sequence: TGTGCCAGCCAGAGTTGGGGGGGCGGAGACATTCAGTACTTC. This sequence encodes CASQSWGGGDIQYF. Using reference TRBV11-2 and TRBJ2-4 for the parts outside the CDR3, the full variable domain is EAGVAQSPRYKIIEKRQSVAFWCNPISGHATLYWYQQILGQGPKLLIQFQNNGVVDDSQLPKDRFSAERLKGVDSTLKIQPAKLEDSAVYLCASQSWGGGDIQYFGAGTRLSVL.